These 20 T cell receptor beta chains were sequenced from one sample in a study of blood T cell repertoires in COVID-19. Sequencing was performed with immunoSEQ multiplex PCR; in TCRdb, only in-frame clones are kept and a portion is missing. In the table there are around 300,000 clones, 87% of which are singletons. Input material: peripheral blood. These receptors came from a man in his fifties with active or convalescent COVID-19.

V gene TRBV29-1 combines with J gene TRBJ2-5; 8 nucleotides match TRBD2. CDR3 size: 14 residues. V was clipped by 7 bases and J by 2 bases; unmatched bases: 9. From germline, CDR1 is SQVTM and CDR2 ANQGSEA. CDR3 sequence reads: CSGYSGEGQETQYF. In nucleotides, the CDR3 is TGCAGCGGGTATAGCGGGGAAGGGCAAGAGACCCAGTACTTC.

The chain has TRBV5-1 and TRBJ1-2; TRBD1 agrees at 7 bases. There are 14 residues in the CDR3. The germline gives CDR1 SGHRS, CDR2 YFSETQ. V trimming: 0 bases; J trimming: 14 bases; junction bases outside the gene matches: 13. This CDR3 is CASSLAEEGAARTF. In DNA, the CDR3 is TGCGCCAGCAGCTTGGCCGAGGAGGGGGCGGCGCGGACCTTC.

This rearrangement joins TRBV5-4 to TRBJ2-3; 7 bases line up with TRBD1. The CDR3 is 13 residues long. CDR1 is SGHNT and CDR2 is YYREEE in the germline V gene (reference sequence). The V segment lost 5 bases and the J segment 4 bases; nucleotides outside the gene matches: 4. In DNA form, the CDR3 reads TGTGCCAGCAGGCCTGACAGGGCAGATACGCAGTATTTT. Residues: CASRPDRADTQYF. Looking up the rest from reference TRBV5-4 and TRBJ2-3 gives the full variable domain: ETGVTQSPTHLIKTRGQQVTLRCSSQSGHNTVSWYQQALGQGPQFIFQYYREEENGRGNFPPRFSGLQFPNYSSELNVNALELDDSALYLCASRPDRADTQYFGPGTRLTVL.

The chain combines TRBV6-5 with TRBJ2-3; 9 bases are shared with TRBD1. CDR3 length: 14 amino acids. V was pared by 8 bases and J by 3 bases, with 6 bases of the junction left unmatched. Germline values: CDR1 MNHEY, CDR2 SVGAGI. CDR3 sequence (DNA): TGTGCCAGCCAATCGGGACAGGGAACAGATACGCAGTATTTT. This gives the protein CASQSGQGTDTQYF.

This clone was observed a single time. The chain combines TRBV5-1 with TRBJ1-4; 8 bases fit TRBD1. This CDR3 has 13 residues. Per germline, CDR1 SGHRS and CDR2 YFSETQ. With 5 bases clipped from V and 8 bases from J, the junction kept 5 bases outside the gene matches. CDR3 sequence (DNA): TGCGCCAGCAGTCGGAACAGGGGGGAAAAACTGTTTTTT. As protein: CASSRNRGEKLFF.

CDR3 loop: CASSYSRQTHYGYTF. CDR3 bases: TGTGCCAGCAGTTACTCCCGACAGACTCACTATGGCTACACCTTC. The V call is TRBV6-5, the J call TRBJ1-2; the D gene is possibly TRBD1 (5 bases). The CDR3 sequence is 15 residues long. V shed 0 bases and J shed 3 bases, with 11 bases lying between them. CDR1 and CDR2 from the germline V gene are MNHEY and SVGAGI.

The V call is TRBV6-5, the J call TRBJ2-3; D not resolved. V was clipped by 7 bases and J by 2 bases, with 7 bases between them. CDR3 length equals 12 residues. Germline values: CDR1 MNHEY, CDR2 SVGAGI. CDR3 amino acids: CASTLYTDTQYF. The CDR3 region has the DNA TGTGCCAGCACCCTGTACACAGATACGCAGTATTTT.

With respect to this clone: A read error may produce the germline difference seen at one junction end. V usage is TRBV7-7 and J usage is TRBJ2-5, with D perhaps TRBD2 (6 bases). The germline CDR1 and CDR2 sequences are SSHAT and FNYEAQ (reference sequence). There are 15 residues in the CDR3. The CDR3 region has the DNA TGTGCTAGCAGCTTAGGCGGGGCCCCGACGGAGACCCAGTACTTC. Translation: CASSLGGAPTETQYF.

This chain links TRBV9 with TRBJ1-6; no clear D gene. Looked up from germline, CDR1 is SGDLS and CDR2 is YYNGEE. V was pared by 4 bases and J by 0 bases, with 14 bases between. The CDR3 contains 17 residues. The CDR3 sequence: CASSLGNPSSYNSPLHF. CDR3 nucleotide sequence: TGTGCCAGCAGCCTCGGGAACCCAAGCTCCTATAATTCACCCCTCCACTTT. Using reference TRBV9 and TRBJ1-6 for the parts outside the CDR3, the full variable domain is DSGVTQTPKHLITATGQRVTLRCSPRSGDLSVYWYQQSLDQGLQFLIQYYNGEERAKGNILERFSAQQFPDLHSELNLSSLELGDSALYFCASSLGNPSSYNSPLHFGNGTRLTVT.

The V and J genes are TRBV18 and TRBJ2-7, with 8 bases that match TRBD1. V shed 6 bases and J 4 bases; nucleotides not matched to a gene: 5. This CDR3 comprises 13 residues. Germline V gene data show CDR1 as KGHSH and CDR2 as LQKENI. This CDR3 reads CASSMTGVYEQYF. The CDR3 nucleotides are TGTGCCAGCTCGATGACAGGGGTGTACGAGCAGTACTTC.

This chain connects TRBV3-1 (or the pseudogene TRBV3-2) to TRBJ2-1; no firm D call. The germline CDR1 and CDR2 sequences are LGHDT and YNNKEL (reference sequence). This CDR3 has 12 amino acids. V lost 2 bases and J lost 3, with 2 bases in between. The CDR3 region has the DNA TGTGCCAGCAGCCAACTCTACAATGAGCAGTTCTTC. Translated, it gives CASSQLYNEQFF.

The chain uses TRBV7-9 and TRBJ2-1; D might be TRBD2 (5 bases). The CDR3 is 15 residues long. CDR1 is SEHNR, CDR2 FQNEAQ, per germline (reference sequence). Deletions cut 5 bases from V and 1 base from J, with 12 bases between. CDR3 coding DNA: TGTGCCAGCAGCCAAGCGGTACAGTCCTACAATGAGCAGTTCTTC. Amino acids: CASSQAVQSYNEQFF.

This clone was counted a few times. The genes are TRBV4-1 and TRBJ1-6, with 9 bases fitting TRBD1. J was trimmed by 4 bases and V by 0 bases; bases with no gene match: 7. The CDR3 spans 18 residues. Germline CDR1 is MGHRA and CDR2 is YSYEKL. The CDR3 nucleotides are TGCGCCAGCAGCCAAGATCGGGGGACAGGGAGGTATAATTCACCCCTCCACTTT. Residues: CASSQDRGTGRYNSPLHF.

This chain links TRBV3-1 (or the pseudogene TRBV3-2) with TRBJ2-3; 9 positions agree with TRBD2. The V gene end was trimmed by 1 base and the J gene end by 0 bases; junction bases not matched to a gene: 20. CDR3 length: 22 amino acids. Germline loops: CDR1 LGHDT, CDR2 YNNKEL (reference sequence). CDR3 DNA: TGTGCCAGCAGCCAAGCATTACTAGCGGGCGGTTCACTAGGCCCTAGCACAGATACGCAGTATTTT. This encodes CASSQALLAGGSLGPSTDTQYF.

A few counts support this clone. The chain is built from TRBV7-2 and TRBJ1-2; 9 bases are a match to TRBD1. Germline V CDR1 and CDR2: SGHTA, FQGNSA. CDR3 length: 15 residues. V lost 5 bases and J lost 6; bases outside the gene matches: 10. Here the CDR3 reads CASSNLRTGVHGYTF. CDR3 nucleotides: TGTGCCAGCAGCAACCTCAGGACAGGGGTACATGGCTACACCTTC.

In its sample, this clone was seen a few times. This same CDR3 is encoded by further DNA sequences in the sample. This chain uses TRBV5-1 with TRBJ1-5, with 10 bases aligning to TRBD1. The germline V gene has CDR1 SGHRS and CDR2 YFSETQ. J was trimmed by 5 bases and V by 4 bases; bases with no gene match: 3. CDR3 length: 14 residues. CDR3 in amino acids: CASSPGTGDQPQHF. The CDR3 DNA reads TGCGCCAGCAGCCCCGGGACAGGGGATCAGCCCCAGCATTTT.

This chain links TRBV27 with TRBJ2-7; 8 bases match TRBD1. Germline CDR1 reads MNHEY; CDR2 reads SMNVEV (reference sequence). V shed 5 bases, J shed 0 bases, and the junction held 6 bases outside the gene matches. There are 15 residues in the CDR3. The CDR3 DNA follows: TGTGCCAGCAGTCGGTACGGGACAGGCTCCTACGAGCAGTACTTC. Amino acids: CASSRYGTGSYEQYF.

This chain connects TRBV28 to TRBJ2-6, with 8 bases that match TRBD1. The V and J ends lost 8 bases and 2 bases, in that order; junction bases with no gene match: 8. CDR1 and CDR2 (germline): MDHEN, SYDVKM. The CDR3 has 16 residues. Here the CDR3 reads CASGDRGGAGANVLTF. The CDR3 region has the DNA TGTGCCAGCGGTGACAGGGGAGGAGCTGGGGCCAACGTCCTGACTTTC.

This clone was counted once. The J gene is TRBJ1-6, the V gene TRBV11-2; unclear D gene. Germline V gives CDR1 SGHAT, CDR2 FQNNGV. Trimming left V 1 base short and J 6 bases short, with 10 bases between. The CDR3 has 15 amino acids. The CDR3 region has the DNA TGTGCCAGCAGCTTAGTAACGGGGATTAATTCACCCCTCCACTTT. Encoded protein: CASSLVTGINSPLHF.

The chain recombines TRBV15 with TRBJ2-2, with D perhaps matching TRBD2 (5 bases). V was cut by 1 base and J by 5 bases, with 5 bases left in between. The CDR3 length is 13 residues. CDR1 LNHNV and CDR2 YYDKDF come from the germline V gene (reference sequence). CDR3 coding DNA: TGTGCCACCAGCAGAGGGGAGACCGGGGAGCTGTTTTTT. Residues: CATSRGETGELFF.